This T cell receptor beta chain was identified during a study of shared clonotypes between healthy human individuals. Each sample came from a Caucasian adult donor living in Nashville, Tennessee. Researchers partitioned CD4+ cells into CD45RA+ naive and CD45RA-negative memory subsets. Germline V gene sequence: CDR1 SGHRS, CDR2 YFSETQ. V lost 0 bases, J lost 2 bases, and 1 base stayed unmatched. CDR3 length: 15 residues. The repertoire was sequenced with immunoSEQ multiplex PCR; TCRdb's copy has only in-frame clones and lacks some. There are about 1,500,000 clones in the sample; roughly 96% occur only once, and roughly 1.2% lies in the top ten. This clone was recorded only once. The sample contains more than one DNA sequence encoding this CDR3.

The V and J genes are TRBV5-1 and TRBJ2-7; TRBD1 aligns across 11 bases. This clonotype was sampled from a man aged 30-40 years in good health. Sequenced input: naive CD4+ T cells sorted from blood. The subset was: CD45RA+ positively selected. CDR3 residues: CASSLVGQGAYEQYF. CDR3 in DNA: TGCGCCAGCAGCTTGGTGGGACAGGGGGCCTACGAGCAGTACTTC.